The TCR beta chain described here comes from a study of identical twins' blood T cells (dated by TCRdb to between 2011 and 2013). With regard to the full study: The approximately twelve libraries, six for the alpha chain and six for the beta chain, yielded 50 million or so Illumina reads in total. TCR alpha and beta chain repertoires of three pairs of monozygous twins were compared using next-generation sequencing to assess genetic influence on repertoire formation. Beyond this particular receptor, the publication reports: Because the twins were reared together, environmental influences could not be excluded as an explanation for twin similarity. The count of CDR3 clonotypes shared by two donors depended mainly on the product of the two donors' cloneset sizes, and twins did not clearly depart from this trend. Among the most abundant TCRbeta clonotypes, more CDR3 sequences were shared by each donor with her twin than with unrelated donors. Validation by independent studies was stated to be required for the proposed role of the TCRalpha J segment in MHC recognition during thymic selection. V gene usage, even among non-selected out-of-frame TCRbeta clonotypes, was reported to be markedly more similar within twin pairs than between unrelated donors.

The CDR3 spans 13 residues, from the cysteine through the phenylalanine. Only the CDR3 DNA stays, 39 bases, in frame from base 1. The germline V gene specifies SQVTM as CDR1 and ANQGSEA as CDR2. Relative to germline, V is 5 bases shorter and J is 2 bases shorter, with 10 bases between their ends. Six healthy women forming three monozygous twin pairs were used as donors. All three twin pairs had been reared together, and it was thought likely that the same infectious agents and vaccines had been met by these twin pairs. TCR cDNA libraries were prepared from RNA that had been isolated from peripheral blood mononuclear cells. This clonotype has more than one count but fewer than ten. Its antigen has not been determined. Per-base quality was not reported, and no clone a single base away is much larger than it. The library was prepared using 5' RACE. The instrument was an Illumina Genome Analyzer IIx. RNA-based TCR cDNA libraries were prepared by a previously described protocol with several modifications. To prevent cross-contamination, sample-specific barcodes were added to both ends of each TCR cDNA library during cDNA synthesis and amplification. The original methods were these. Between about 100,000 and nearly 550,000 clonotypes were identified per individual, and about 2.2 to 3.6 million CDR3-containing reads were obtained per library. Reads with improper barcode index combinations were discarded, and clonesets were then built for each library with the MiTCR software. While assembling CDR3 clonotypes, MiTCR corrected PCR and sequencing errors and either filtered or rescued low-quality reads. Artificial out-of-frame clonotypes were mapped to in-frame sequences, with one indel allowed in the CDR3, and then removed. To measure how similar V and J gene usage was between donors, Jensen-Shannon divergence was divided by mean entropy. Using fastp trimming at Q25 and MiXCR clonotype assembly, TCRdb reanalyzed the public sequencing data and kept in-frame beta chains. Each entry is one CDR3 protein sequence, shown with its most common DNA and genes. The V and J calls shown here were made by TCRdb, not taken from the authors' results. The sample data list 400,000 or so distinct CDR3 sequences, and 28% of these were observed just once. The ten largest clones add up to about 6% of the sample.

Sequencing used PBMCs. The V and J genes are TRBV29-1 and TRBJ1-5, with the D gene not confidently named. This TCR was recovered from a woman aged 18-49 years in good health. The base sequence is TGCAGCGTTAGTGGTGGGGGCAATCAGCCCCAGCATTTT. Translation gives CSVSGGGNQPQHF.